This is a list of T cell receptor beta chains from one sample in a study of blood T cell repertoires in COVID-19. TCRdb keeps only in-frame clones here, not all; method: immunoSEQ multiplex PCR. Among hundreds of thousands of clones, roughly 90% were seen once, and the ten largest hold approximately 12%. The source material was peripheral blood. The receptors here all came from a woman aged 25 to 39 with COVID-19, enrolled during active disease. Both conserved end residues are trimmed from each CDR3.

V gene: TRBV18
J gene: TRBJ1-4
CDR3 length: 12
CDR3 protein: ASSPGRGNEKLF

V gene: TRBV5-1
J gene: TRBJ1-5
CDR3 length: 13
CDR3 protein: ASSFRGRGSQPQH

V gene: TRBV14
J gene: TRBJ2-7
CDR3 length: 14
CDR3 protein: ASSQAPGTGPYEQY

V gene: TRBV18
J gene: TRBJ1-5
CDR3 length: 11
CDR3 protein: ASSPGRDQPQH

V gene: TRBV25-1
J gene: TRBJ1-6
CDR3 length: 15
CDR3 protein: ASSEFRGQGVNSPLH

V gene: TRBV10-1
J gene: TRBJ2-1
CDR3 length: 15
CDR3 protein: ASSDVMVAGGYNEQF

V gene: TRBV3-1/TRBV3-2
J gene: TRBJ2-7
CDR3 length: 11
CDR3 protein: ASSQEGGSEQY

V gene: TRBV3-1/TRBV3-2
J gene: TRBJ2-7
CDR3 length: 11
CDR3 protein: ASSRGQGYEQY

V gene: TRBV12-3/TRBV12-4
J gene: TRBJ1-1
CDR3 length: 11
CDR3 protein: ASSWDISYEAF

V gene: TRBV5-1
J gene: TRBJ1-1
CDR3 length: 12
CDR3 protein: ASSLGDSDTEAF

V gene: TRBV28
J gene: TRBJ2-2
CDR3 length: 14
CDR3 protein: ASSLDEEGEVRELF

V gene: TRBV28
J gene: TRBJ1-1
CDR3 length: 12
CDR3 protein: ASSLGSMNTEAF

V gene: TRBV7-7
J gene: TRBJ2-2
CDR3 length: 14
CDR3 protein: ASSRVAGLDTGELF

V gene: TRBV14
J gene: TRBJ2-2
CDR3 length: 13
CDR3 protein: ASSLTGAVTGELF

V gene: TRBV27
J gene: TRBJ2-1
CDR3 length: 12
CDR3 protein: ASADRGPDNEQF

V gene: TRBV6-5
J gene: TRBJ1-2
CDR3 length: 14
CDR3 protein: ASSWQGFKFNYGYT

V gene: TRBV2
J gene: TRBJ1-1
CDR3 length: 12
CDR3 protein: ASLLPTMNTEAF

V gene: TRBV19
J gene: TRBJ1-2
CDR3 length: 13
CDR3 protein: ASSIGTGAHYGYT

V gene: TRBV27
J gene: TRBJ1-5
CDR3 length: 12
CDR3 protein: ASSLSGDNQPQH

V gene: TRBV2
J gene: TRBJ1-5
CDR3 length: 16
CDR3 protein: ASSYYRETAGYNQPQH

V gene: TRBV7-9
J gene: TRBJ1-1
CDR3 length: 13
CDR3 protein: ASSLARAIRTEAF

V gene: TRBV19
J gene: TRBJ2-7
CDR3 length: 9
CDR3 protein: ASSLGYEQY

V gene: TRBV19
J gene: TRBJ2-7
CDR3 length: 13
CDR3 protein: ASSIVGQQTYEQY

V gene: TRBV3-1/TRBV3-2
J gene: TRBJ1-2
CDR3 length: 12
CDR3 protein: ASRKTQGARGYT

V gene: TRBV19
J gene: TRBJ2-7
CDR3 length: 13
CDR3 protein: ASSLGTGGFYEQY

V gene: TRBV19
J gene: TRBJ1-2
CDR3 length: 12
CDR3 protein: ASIPGSTNYGYT

V gene: TRBV6-1
J gene: TRBJ1-1
CDR3 length: 12
CDR3 protein: ASSDWVGGTEAF

V gene: TRBV5-4
J gene: TRBJ2-7
CDR3 length: 12
CDR3 protein: ASSPPQAPYEQY